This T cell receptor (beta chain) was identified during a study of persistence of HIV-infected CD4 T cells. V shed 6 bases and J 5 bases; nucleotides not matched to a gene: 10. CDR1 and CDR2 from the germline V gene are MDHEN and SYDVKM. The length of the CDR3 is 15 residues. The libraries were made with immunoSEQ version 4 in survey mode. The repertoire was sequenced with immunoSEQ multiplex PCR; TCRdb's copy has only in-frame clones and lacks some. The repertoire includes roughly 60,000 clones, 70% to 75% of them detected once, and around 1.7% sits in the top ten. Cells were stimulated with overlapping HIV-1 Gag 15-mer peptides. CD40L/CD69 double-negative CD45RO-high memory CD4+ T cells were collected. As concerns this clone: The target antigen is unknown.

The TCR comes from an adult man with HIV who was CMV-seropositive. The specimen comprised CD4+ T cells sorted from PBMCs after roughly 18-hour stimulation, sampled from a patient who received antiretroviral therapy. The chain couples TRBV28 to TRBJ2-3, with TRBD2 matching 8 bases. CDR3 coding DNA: TGTGCCAGCAGCCCCCCAGCGGGGGTAGGAGATACGCAGTATTTT. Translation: CASSPPAGVGDTQYF. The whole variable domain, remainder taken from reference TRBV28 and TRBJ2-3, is DVKVTQSSRYLVKRTGEKVFLECVQDMDHENMFWYRQDPGLGLRLIYFSYDVKMKEKGDIPEGYSVSREKKERFSLILESASTNQTSMYLCASSPPAGVGDTQYFGPGTRLTVL.